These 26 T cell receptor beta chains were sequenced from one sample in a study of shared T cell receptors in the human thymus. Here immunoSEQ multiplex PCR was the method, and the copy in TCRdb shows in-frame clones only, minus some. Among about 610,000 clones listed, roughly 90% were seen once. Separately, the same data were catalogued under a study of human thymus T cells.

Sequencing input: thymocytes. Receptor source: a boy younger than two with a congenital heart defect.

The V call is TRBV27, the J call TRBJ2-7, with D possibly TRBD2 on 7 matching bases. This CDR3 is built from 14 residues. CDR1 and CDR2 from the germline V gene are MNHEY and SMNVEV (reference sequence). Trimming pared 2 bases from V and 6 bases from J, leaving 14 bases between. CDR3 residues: CASSLGGAHIEQYF. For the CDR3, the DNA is TGTGCCAGCAGTTTAGGGGGGGCGCATATCGAGCAGTACTTC.

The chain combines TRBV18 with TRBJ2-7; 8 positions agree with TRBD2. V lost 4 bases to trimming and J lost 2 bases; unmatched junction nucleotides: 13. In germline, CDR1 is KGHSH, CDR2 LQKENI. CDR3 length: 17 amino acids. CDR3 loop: CASSLSAAGEPTYEQYF. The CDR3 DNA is TGTGCCAGCTCACTTTCGGCAGCGGGAGAACCTACCTACGAGCAGTACTTC.

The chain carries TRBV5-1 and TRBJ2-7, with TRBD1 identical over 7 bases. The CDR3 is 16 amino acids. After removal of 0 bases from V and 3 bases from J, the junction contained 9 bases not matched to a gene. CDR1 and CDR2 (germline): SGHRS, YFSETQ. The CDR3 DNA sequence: TGCGCCAGCAGCTTGGTAGTCCCGGGACAGATCTACGAGCAGTACTTC. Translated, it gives CASSLVVPGQIYEQYF.

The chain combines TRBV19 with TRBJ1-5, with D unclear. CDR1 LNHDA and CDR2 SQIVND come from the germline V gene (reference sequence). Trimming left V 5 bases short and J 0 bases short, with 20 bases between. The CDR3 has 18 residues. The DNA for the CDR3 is TGTGCCAGTAGTGGGAACCTAGGGAGTTATGGTAGCAATCAGCCCCAGCATTTT. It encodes CASSGNLGSYGSNQPQHF.

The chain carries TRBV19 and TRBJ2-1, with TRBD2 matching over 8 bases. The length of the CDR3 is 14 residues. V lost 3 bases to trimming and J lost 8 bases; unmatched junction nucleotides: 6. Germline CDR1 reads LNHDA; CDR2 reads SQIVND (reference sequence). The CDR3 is CASSIEAGGYEQFF. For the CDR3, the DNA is TGTGCCAGTAGTATCGAGGCGGGAGGTTATGAGCAGTTCTTC.

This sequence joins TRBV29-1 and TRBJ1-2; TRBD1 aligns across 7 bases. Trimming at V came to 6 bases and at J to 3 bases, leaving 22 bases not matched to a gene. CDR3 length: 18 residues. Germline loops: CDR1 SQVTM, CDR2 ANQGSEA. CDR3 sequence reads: CSVENQGDSLRGDYGYTF. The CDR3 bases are TGCAGCGTAGAAAACCAAGGGGACAGCCTGAGGGGAGACTATGGCTACACCTTC.

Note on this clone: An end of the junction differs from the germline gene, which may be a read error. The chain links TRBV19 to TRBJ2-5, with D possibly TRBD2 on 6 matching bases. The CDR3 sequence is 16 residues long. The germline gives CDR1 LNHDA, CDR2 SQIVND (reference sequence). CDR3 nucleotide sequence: TGTGCCAGTAGTATAGAGACTAGGCGCAGAAGAGAGGCCCAGTACTTC. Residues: CASSIETRRRREAQYF.

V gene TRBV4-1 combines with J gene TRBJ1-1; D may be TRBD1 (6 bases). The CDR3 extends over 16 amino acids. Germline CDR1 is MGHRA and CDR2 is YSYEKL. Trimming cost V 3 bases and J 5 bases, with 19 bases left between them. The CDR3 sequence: CASSHSRQAEETEAFF. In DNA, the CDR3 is TGCGCCAGCAGCCATTCTCGACAGGCCGAAGAGACTGAAGCTTTCTTT.

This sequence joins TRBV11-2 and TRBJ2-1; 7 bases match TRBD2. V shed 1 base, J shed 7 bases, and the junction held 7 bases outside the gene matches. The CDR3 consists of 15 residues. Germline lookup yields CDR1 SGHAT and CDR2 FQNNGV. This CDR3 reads CASSLVTAGRNEQFF. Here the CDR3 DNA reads TGTGCCAGCAGCTTAGTTACAGCGGGGCGGAATGAGCAGTTCTTC. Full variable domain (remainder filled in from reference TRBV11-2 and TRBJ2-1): EAGVAQSPRYKIIEKRQSVAFWCNPISGHATLYWYQQILGQGPKLLIQFQNNGVVDDSQLPKDRFSAERLKGVDSTLKIQPAKLEDSAVYLCASSLVTAGRNEQFFGPGTRLTVL.

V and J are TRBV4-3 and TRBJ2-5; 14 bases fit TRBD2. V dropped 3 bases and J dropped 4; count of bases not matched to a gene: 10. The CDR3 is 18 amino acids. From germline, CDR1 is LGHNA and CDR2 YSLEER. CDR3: CASSQGLAGVGEVETQYF. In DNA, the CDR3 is TGCGCCAGCAGCCAGGGACTAGCGGGAGTAGGAGAGGTAGAGACCCAGTACTTC.

The chain's CDR3 is CASRNLQGRSGDEQYF. Written as DNA, the CDR3 is TGTGCCAGCAGGAACCTTCAGGGGCGGAGCGGGGACGAGCAGTACTTC. The chain has TRBV27 and TRBJ2-7; weak D call: TRBD2 (7 bases). This CDR3 region has 16 residues. The germline V gene encodes CDR1 MNHEY and CDR2 SMNVEV (reference sequence). V gave up 6 bases and J gave up 5 bases, with 23 bases separating them.

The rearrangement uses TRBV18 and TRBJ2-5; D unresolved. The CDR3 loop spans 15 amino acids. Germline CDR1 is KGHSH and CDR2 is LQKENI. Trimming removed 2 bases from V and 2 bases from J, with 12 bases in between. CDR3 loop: CASSPCCGTQETQYF. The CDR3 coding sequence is TGTGCCAGCTCACCATGTTGCGGAACGCAAGAGACCCAGTACTTC.

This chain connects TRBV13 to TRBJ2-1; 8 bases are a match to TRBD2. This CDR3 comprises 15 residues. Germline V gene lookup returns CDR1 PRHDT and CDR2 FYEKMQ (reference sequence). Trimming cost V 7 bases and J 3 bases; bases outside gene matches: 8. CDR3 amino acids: CASTQGSGSYNEQFF. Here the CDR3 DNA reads TGTGCCAGCACCCAGGGGAGCGGGAGCTACAATGAGCAGTTCTTC.

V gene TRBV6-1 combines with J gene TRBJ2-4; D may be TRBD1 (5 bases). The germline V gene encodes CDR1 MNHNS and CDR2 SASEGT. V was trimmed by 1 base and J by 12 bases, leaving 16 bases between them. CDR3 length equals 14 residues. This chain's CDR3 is CASSEGKGPYTQYF. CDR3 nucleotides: TGTGCCAGCAGTGAAGGAAAGGGGCCCTACACTCAGTACTTC.

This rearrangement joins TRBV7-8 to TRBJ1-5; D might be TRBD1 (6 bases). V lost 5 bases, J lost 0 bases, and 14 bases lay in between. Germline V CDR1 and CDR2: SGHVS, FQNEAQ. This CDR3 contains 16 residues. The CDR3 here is CASSTSPDSSNQPQHF. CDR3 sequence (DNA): TGTGCCAGCAGCACGTCCCCGGACAGTAGCAATCAGCCCCAGCATTTT.

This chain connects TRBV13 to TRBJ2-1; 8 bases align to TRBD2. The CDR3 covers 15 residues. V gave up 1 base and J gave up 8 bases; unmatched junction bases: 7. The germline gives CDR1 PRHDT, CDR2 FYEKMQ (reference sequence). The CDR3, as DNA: TGTGCCAGCAGCTTAGAACGGGAGGGGGTACATGAGCAGTTCTTC. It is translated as CASSLEREGVHEQFF.

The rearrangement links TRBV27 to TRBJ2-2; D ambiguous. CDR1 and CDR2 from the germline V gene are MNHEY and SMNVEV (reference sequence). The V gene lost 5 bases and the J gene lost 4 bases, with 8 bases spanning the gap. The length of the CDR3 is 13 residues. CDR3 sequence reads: CASSLPSTGELFF. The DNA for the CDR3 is TGTGCCAGCAGTCTCCCGTCCACCGGGGAGCTGTTTTTT.

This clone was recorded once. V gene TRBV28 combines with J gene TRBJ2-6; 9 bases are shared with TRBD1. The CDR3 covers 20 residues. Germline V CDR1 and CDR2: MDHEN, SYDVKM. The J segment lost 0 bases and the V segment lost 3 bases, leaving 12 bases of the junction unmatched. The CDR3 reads CASSFRQGGILSSGANVLTF. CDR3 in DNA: TGTGCCAGCAGTTTCCGACAGGGGGGAATACTAAGCTCTGGGGCCAACGTCCTGACTTTC.

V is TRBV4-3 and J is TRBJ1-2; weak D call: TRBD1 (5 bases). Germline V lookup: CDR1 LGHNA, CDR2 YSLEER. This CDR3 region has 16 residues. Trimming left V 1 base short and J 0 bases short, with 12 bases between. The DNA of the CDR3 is TGCGCCAGCAGCCAAGGGCTGGCAGGGACTAACTATGGCTACACCTTC. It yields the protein CASSQGLAGTNYGYTF.

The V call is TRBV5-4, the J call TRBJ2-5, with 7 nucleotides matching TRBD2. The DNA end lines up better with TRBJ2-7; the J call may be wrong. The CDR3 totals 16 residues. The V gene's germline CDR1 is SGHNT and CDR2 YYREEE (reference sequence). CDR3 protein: CASSLEGEGRGYEQYF. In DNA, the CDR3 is TGTGCCAGCAGCTTGGAGGGTGAGGGGCGGGGGTACGAGCAGTACTTC.

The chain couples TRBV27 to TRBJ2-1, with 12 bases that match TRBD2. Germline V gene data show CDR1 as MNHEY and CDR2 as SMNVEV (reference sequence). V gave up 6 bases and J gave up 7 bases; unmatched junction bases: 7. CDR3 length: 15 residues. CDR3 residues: CASSPTSGRINEQFF. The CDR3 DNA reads TGTGCCAGCAGCCCTACTAGCGGGAGGATAAATGAGCAGTTCTTC.

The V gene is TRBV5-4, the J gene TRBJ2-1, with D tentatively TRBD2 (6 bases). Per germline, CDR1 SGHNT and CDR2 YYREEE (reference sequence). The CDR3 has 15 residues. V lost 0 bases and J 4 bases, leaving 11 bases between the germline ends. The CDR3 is CASSLGGSGYNEQFF. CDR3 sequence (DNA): TGTGCCAGCAGCTTGGGTGGTAGCGGATACAATGAGCAGTTCTTC.

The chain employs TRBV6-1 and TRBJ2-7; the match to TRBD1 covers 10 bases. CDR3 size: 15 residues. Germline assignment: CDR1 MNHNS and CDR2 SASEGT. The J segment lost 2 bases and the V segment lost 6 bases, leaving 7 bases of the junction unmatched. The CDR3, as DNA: TGTGCCAGCAGACAAGGGACAGGGGCCGCCTACGAGCAGTACTTC. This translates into CASRQGTGAAYEQYF.

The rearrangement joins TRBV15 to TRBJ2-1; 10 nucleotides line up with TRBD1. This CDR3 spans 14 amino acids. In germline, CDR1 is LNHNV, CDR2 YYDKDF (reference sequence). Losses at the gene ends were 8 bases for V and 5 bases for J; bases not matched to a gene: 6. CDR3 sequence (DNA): TGTGCCACCTACCCAGGACAGGGGGACAATGAGCAGTTCTTC. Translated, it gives CATYPGQGDNEQFF.

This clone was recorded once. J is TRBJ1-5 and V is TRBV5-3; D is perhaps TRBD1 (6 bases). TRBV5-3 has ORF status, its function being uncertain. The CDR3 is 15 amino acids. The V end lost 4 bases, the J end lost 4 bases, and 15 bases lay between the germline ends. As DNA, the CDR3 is TGTGCCAGAAGCCACAGGGAGGGGGAGAATCAGCCCCAGCATTTT. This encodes CARSHREGENQPQHF.

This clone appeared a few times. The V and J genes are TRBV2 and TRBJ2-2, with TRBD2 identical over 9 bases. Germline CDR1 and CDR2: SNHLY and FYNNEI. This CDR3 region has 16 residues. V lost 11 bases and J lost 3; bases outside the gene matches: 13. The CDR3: CARGVAGVFDTGELFF. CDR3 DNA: TGTGCCCGTGGGGTAGCGGGAGTTTTCGACACCGGGGAGCTGTTTTTT.